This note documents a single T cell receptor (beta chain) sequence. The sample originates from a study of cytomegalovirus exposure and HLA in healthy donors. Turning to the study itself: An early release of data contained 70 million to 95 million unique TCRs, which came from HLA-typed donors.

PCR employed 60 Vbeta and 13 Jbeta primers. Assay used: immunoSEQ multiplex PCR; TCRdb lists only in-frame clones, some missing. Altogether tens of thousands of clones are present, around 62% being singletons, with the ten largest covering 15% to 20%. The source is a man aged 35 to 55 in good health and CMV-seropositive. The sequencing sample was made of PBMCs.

CDR3 sequence (DNA): TGTGCCAGTAGTATCGGCCTCTACCTAGCGGGGGGCGGGGATACGCAGTATTTT. Translating gives CASSIGLYLAGGGDTQYF. The V and J genes are TRBV19 and TRBJ2-3; 11 bases are shared with TRBD2. The J segment lost 6 bases and the V segment lost 3 bases, leaving 14 bases of the junction unmatched. CDR1 and CDR2 from the germline V gene are LNHDA and SQIVND (reference sequence). The CDR3 covers 18 residues.